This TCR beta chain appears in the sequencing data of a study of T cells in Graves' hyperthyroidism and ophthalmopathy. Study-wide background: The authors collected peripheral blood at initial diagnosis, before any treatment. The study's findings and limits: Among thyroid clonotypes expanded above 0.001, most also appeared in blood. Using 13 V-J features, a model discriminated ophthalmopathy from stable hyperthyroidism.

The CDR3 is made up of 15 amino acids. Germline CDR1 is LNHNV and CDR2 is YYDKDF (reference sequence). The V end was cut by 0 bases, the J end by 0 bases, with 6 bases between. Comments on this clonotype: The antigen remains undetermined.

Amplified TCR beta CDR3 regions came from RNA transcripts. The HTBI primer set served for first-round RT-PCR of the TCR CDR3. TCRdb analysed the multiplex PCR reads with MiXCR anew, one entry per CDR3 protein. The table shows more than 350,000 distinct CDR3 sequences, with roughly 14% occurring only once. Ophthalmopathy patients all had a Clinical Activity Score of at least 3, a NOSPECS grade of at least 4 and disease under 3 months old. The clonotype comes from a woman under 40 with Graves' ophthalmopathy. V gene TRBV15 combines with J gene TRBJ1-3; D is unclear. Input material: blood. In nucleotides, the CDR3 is TGTGCCACCAGCAGAGACAGAAACTCTGGAAACACCATATATTTT. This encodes CATSRDRNSGNTIYF.